A single sample gave rise to the 17 T cell receptor beta chains below, sequenced in a study of shared clonotypes between healthy human individuals. The method was immunoSEQ multiplex PCR; TCRdb's version includes in-frame clones alone and lacks a portion of them. The sample lists 450,000 to 600,000 clones; 79% were seen once. Source material: PBMCs. The receptors stem from a middle-aged woman in good health. Some clones in this sample may be carry-over from other donors' samples.

The rearrangement uses TRBV5-4 and TRBJ2-5; TRBD2 matches 8 bases. Germline CDR1 and CDR2: SGHNT and YYREEE (reference sequence). CDR3 length: 17 amino acids. V gave up 2 bases and J gave up 4 bases; unmatched junction bases: 13. In nucleotides, the CDR3 is TGTGCCAGCAGCTTCGAGCGGGAGCCCCCCGGGGGAGAGACCCAGTACTTC. Its translation is CASSFEREPPGGETQYF.

The chain uses TRBV6-1 and TRBJ2-3; possibly TRBD2 for D (6 bases). V was clipped by 5 bases and J by 8 bases, with 8 bases between them. In germline, CDR1 is MNHNS, CDR2 SASEGT. The CDR3 sequence is 11 residues long. The CDR3 coding sequence is TGTGCCAGCAGTTCGACTAGTACGCAGTATTTT. It specifies CASSSTSTQYF.

The J gene is TRBJ2-3, the V gene TRBV9; D is ambiguous. The V gene's germline CDR1 is SGDLS and CDR2 YYNGEE. The CDR3 sequence is 14 residues long. Trimming removed 0 bases from V and 5 bases from J, with 10 bases in between. The CDR3, as DNA: TGTGCCAGCAGCGTAGGGACCCGCGGAGATACGCAGTATTTT. It translates to CASSVGTRGDTQYF. The full variable domain, completed using reference TRBV9 and TRBJ2-3, is DSGVTQTPKHLITATGQRVTLRCSPRSGDLSVYWYQQSLDQGLQFLIQYYNGEERAKGNILERFSAQQFPDLHSELNLSSLELGDSALYFCASSVGTRGDTQYFGPGTRLTVL.

This sequence joins TRBV4-1 and TRBJ2-7, with TRBD2 as a possible D gene (6 bases). V was trimmed by 3 bases and J by 3 bases, leaving 18 bases between them. The length of the CDR3 is 16 residues. Germline V gene data show CDR1 as MGHRA and CDR2 as YSYEKL. The CDR3 region is CASSHGGSGRYYEQYF. CDR3 nucleotide sequence: TGCGCCAGCAGCCATGGGGGTAGCGGTAGATACTACGAGCAGTACTTC.

The V call is TRBV7-9, the J call TRBJ2-7, with 7 bases lining up with TRBD2. With V trimmed by 3 bases and J by 2 bases, 13 bases remained unmatched. CDR1 is SEHNR, CDR2 FQNEAQ, per germline (reference sequence). The CDR3 has 17 amino acids. CDR3 sequence reads: CASSLGGVGGNPYEQYF. The CDR3 DNA is TGTGCCAGCAGCTTGGGTGGCGTCGGGGGGAACCCCTACGAGCAGTACTTC.

The gene calls are TRBV6-5 and TRBJ1-2; D perhaps matches TRBD1 (5 bases). Deletions cut 0 bases from V and 5 bases from J, with 16 bases between. Germline-derived CDR1 and CDR2 are MNHEY and SVGAGI. The CDR3 has 16 residues. Here the CDR3 DNA reads TGTGCCAGCAGTTACTCGCAGACAGCGGGGAAGTATGGCTACACCTTC. Its protein is CASSYSQTAGKYGYTF.

Note on this clone: This may come from a read error, since a much larger clone is one base off. This chain connects TRBV9 to TRBJ2-7; no firm D call. The germline V gene has CDR1 SGDLS and CDR2 YYNGEE. CDR3 size: 16 residues. The CDR3 DNA sequence: TGTGCCAACAGCGTAAGGCCCGATACGGCAACCTACGAGCAGTACTTC. Encoded protein: CANSVRPDTATYEQYF.

On this clone: No DNA is shown, since the ends of the CDR3 on it are uncertain; the CDR3 is the one TCRdb lists. The chain has TRBV6-6 and TRBJ2-4; no check of the table's D call, TRBD1, against the DNA was made. Germline V gene sequence: CDR1 MNHNY, CDR2 SVGAGI (reference sequence). Including both end residues, the CDR3 is 14 amino acids long. This CDR3 reads CASRVGQGAYPVLF.

V is TRBV6-1 and J is TRBJ2-1; 9 bases fit TRBD2. This CDR3 is 17 amino acids long. Germline V gene data show CDR1 as MNHNS and CDR2 as SASEGT. The ends lost 4 bases at V and 4 bases at J; junction bases unmatched: 11. Here the CDR3 DNA reads TGTGCCAGCAGTGTGCTGGCGGGAGGGGAGGCATACAATGAGCAGTTCTTC. Translating it yields CASSVLAGGEAYNEQFF.

This sequence joins TRBV5-6 and TRBJ2-7; TRBD1 might be the D (6 bases). The CDR3 is made up of 16 amino acids. Germline V lookup: CDR1 SGHDT, CDR2 YYEEEE. The germline V and J ends were trimmed by 0 bases and 1 base, with 14 bases remaining between them. The CDR3 loop is CASSLGARGSSYEQYF. Written as DNA, the CDR3 is TGTGCCAGCAGCTTGGGGGCGAGGGGGTCTTCCTACGAGCAGTACTTC.

The chain links TRBV2 to TRBJ2-1; D is undetermined. Trimming took off 7 bases at V and 4 bases at J, with 5 bases between the two ends. The CDR3 runs to 11 residues. Germline V gene data show CDR1 as SNHLY and CDR2 as FYNNEI. This chain's CDR3 is CASNGYNEQFF. Here the CDR3 DNA reads TGTGCCAGCAACGGATACAATGAGCAGTTCTTC.

This chain links TRBV11-1 with TRBJ1-2, with 10 positions matching TRBD1. This CDR3 is 15 amino acids long. From germline, CDR1 is SGHAT and CDR2 FQDESV (reference sequence). The trim removed 1 base at V and 7 bases at J, leaving 6 bases unmatched. CDR3 in amino acids: CASSLVPGQGPGYTF. CDR3 bases: TGTGCCAGCAGCTTAGTTCCGGGACAGGGGCCTGGCTACACCTTC.

V gene TRBV10-3 combines with J gene TRBJ2-3; 8 nucleotides agree with TRBD1. Germline-derived CDR1 and CDR2 are ENHRY and SYGVKD. V gave up 3 bases and J gave up 3 bases; unmatched junction bases: 8. This CDR3 comprises 16 residues. CDR3 sequence: CAISEAPGQVTDTQYF. CDR3 in DNA: TGTGCCATCAGTGAAGCCCCGGGACAGGTAACAGATACGCAGTATTTT.

This chain connects TRBV11-2 to TRBJ2-3; unclear D gene. Germline V gene sequence: CDR1 SGHAT, CDR2 FQNNGV. V lost 2 bases to trimming and J lost 2 bases, with 11 bases between them. The CDR3 extends over 15 amino acids. The CDR3 DNA reads as TGTGCCAGCAGCTTAAGGGTAACAGCCACAGATACGCAGTATTTT. Amino acid sequence: CASSLRVTATDTQYF.

The chain combines TRBV9 with TRBJ2-4; possible D gene TRBD2, 5 bases. Per germline, CDR1 SGDLS and CDR2 YYNGEE. This CDR3 is built from 17 residues. The V end lost 0 bases, the J end lost 0 bases, and 13 bases lay between the germline ends. The CDR3 loop is CASSVGEGGLAKNIQYF. The DNA of the CDR3 is TGTGCCAGCAGCGTAGGCGAGGGTGGACTAGCCAAAAACATTCAGTACTTC. Drawing the rest from reference TRBV9 and TRBJ2-4, the complete variable domain is DSGVTQTPKHLITATGQRVTLRCSPRSGDLSVYWYQQSLDQGLQFLIQYYNGEERAKGNILERFSAQQFPDLHSELNLSSLELGDSALYFCASSVGEGGLAKNIQYFGAGTRLSVL.

The rearrangement joins TRBV10-3 to TRBJ1-1, with unresolved D. The CDR3 length is 14 residues. Germline values: CDR1 ENHRY, CDR2 SYGVKD. V lost 1 base, J lost 1 base, and 7 bases lay in between. The CDR3 DNA reads as TGTGCCATCAGTGAGTTACGGAAGAACACTGAAGCTTTCTTT. Amino acids: CAISELRKNTEAFF.

The chain combines TRBV25-1 with TRBJ1-5; no firm D call. The CDR3 is 11 amino acids. Germline CDR1 is MGHDK and CDR2 is SYGVNS. V gave up 6 bases and J gave up 10 bases, with 10 bases separating them. The CDR3 sequence: CASRNDGPQHF. CDR3 sequence (DNA): TGTGCCAGCAGAAATGATGGACCCCAGCATTTT.